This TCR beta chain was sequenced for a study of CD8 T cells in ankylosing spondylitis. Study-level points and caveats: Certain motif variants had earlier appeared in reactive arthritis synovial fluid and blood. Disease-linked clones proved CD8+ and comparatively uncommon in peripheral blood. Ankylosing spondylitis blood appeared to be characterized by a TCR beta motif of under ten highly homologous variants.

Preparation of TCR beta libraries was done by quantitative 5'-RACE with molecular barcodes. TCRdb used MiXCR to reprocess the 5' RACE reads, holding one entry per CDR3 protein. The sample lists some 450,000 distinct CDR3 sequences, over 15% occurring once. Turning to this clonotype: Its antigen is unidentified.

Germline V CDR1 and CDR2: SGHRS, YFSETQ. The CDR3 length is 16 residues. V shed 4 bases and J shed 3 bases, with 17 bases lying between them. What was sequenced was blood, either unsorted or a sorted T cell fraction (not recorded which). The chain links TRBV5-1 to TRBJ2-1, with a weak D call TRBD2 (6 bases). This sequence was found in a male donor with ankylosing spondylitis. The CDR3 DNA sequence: TGCGCCAGCAGCCTGGTTCCCGTGGAGGGCTACAATGAGCAGTTCTTC. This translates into CASSLVPVEGYNEQFF.